These T cell receptor beta chains were read from a single sample in a study of radiation and T cells in renal cell carcinoma. The data were produced by immunoSEQ multiplex PCR, yet TCRdb's version contains in-frame clones alone and is incomplete. The table has almost 50,000 clones, 80% seen once. This specimen was blood, taken from a patient whose treatment included radiotherapy and nephrectomy. These receptors all stem from a woman aged 70 to 79 with renal cell carcinoma. Each CDR3 is given with its conserved first and last residue. The D gene is left open where the match is weak.

v_call: TRBV5-6; d_call: TRBD1; j_call: TRBJ2-2; cdr3_aa: CASSPDRGRMSGELFF
v_call: TRBV7-9; d_call: TRBD1; j_call: TRBJ2-4; cdr3_aa: CASSARDSKNIQYF
v_call: TRBV4-3; d_call: TRBD2; j_call: TRBJ2-5; cdr3_aa: CASSQDWARTSGTQETQYF
v_call: TRBV6-6; d_call: .; j_call: TRBJ1-1; cdr3_aa: CATLGSTEAFF
v_call: TRBV15; d_call: .; j_call: TRBJ1-3; cdr3_aa: CATSRDHPGLGNTIYF
v_call: TRBV5-1; d_call: TRBD1; j_call: TRBJ2-5; cdr3_aa: CASSLAGTEETQYF
v_call: TRBV7-9; d_call: .; j_call: TRBJ1-3; cdr3_aa: CASSLGQLNTIYF
v_call: TRBV5-6; d_call: .; j_call: TRBJ2-2; cdr3_aa: CASSLPGVGELFF
v_call: TRBV5-6; d_call: TRBD1; j_call: TRBJ2-5; cdr3_aa: CASSAGTGGAETQYF
v_call: TRBV7-2; d_call: .; j_call: TRBJ2-1; cdr3_aa: CASSLDGGSYNEQFF
v_call: TRBV4-1; d_call: TRBD1; j_call: TRBJ1-6; cdr3_aa: CASSQVQGENSPLHF
v_call: TRBV25-1; d_call: .; j_call: TRBJ1-4; cdr3_aa: CASSEWVGGAEKLFF
v_call: TRBV5-1; d_call: TRBD1; j_call: TRBJ2-7; cdr3_aa: CASSSPGQGAYEQYF
v_call: TRBV15; d_call: .; j_call: TRBJ2-5; cdr3_aa: CATSRDSSGETQYF
v_call: TRBV7-9; d_call: .; j_call: TRBJ2-6; cdr3_aa: CASSKLGVVSGANVLTF
v_call: TRBV9; d_call: .; j_call: TRBJ1-1; cdr3_aa: CASSPRGEDTEAFF
v_call: TRBV7-7; d_call: .; j_call: TRBJ2-1; cdr3_aa: CASSWSDSSEQFF
v_call: TRBV6-1; d_call: TRBD2; j_call: TRBJ2-7; cdr3_aa: CASSGLAGGPRTNEQYF
v_call: TRBV4-2; d_call: TRBD2; j_call: TRBJ2-1; cdr3_aa: CASSRREREVRDEQFF
v_call: TRBV7-9; d_call: TRBD1; j_call: TRBJ1-3; cdr3_aa: CASSNRDSSGSTMYF
v_call: TRBV19; d_call: .; j_call: TRBJ2-5; cdr3_aa: CASSMNRKETQYF
v_call: TRBV29-1; d_call: .; j_call: TRBJ1-1; cdr3_aa: CSTHRRSEAFF